Listed below are T cell receptor beta chains from one sample, sequenced in a study of monozygotic twins with inflammatory bowel disease. Using the 5' RACE reads, TCRdb records one entry per CDR3 protein without DNA. Its table lists 200,000 to 250,000 distinct CDR3 sequences. The sequenced sample consisted of blood. These receptors originate from a human donor with ulcerative colitis or Crohn's disease, or a healthy co-twin of an affected twin (not recorded which). Each CDR3 is given with its conserved first and last residue.

j_call v_call cdr3_aa
TRBJ2-5 TRBV20-1 CSAVQVQETQYF
TRBJ2-7 TRBV14 CASSPSAGPQREQYF
TRBJ2-5 TRBV5-1 CASSPTSGSRETQYF
TRBJ1-4 TRBV7-2 CASSLVGDGVSKLDF
TRBJ1-5 TRBV12-3/TRBV12-4 CASSLGSGGGNQPQHF
TRBJ2-3 TRBV7-2 CASSLYVRGYSTDTQYF
TRBJ2-7 TRBV27 CASSLRATYEQYF
TRBJ1-1 TRBV29-1 CSVQGKFVNTEAFF
TRBJ2-5 TRBV3-1 CASSSTGYNQDQETQYF
TRBJ2-2 TRBV7-3 CASSLWSGGVAGELFF
TRBJ2-2 TRBV3-1 CASSGQGTNTGKLFF
TRBJ2-7 TRBV6-5 CASSLTSAISYEQYF
TRBJ2-3 TRBV9 CASSLAWTATTDTQYF
TRBJ1-5 TRBV9 CASSVAPGQPQHF
TRBJ1-1 TRBV10-3 CAIRPRDVNTEAFF